Following are 14 T cell receptor beta chains from one sample sequenced in a study of CD8 T cells in Susac syndrome. The RNA, about 0.5 to 1 ug, was put through reverse transcription using random hexamers. From the immunoSEQ multiplex PCR reads, TCRdb called clonotypes with MiXCR, one entry per CDR3 protein. The data contain 150,000 to 200,000 distinct CDR3 sequences, about 95% of them seen just once; the ten biggest clones take up 0.11% to 0.15%. Sequencing used CD4+ T cells from PBMCs. The receptors were gathered from a human donor in good health.

The V gene is TRBV29-1, the J gene TRBJ1-1; D not resolved. The CDR3 contains 13 residues. The V end lost 1 base, the J end lost 1 base, and 7 bases lay between the germline ends. Germline loops: CDR1 SQVTM, CDR2 ANQGSEA. The CDR3 DNA is TGCAGCGTTGAAGGGCCGACGAACACTGAAGCTTTCTTT. This codes for CSVEGPTNTEAFF.

This chain joins TRBV29-1 and TRBJ1-1, with 8 nucleotides matching TRBD1. CDR3 length: 14 residues. Germline V CDR1 and CDR2: SQVTM, ANQGSEA. This chain's CDR3 is CSGGQGRGATEAFF. The CDR3 region has the DNA TGCAGTGGAGGACAGGGAAGGGGGGCCACTGAAGCTTTCTTT. Filled out from reference TRBV29-1 and TRBJ1-1, the complete variable domain reads SAVISQKPSRDICQRGTSLTIQCQVDSQVTMMFWYRQQPGQSLTLIATANQGSEATYESGFVIDKFPISRPNLTFSTLTVSNMSPEDSSIYLCSGGQGRGATEAFFGQGTRLTVV.

The count of this clonotype is one. J is TRBJ1-6 and V is TRBV3-1; possible D gene TRBD1, 6 bases. The CDR3 consists of 17 residues. Germline CDR1 is LGHDT and CDR2 is YNNKEL (reference sequence). The V gene lost 4 bases and the J gene lost 4 bases, with 17 bases spanning the gap. This CDR3 reads CASSRSLRDRYNSPLHF. For the CDR3, the DNA is TGTGCCAGCAGCCGCTCCCTTCGAGACAGGTATAATTCACCCCTCCACTTT.

This sequence joins TRBV2 and TRBJ2-5, with D unresolved. The V end lost 2 bases, the J end lost 5 bases, and 9 bases lay between the germline ends. CDR1 and CDR2 from the germline V gene are SNHLY and FYNNEI. This CDR3 is built from 13 residues. The CDR3 spells CASSEWPNETQYF. Written as DNA, the CDR3 is TGTGCCAGCAGTGAATGGCCCAACGAGACCCAGTACTTC.

The J gene is TRBJ2-2, the V gene TRBV12-3 or TRBV12-4; D possibly uses TRBD1 or TRBD2 (5 bases each). The CDR3 covers 14 residues. Trimming removed 6 bases at V and 8 bases at J, with 16 bases between. For the CDR3, the DNA is TGTGCCAGCAGCCGGGACGGAAGTCGAGGGGAGCTGTTTTTT. Amino acid sequence: CASSRDGSRGELFF.

The chain is built from TRBV29-1 and TRBJ1-4, with D uncertain. Trimming pared 4 bases from V and 7 bases from J, leaving 10 bases between. This CDR3 has 12 residues. Germline V CDR1 and CDR2: SQVTM, ANQGSEA. In DNA, the CDR3 is TGCAGCGTTGGCGGGATGGGTGAAAAACTGTTTTTT. The encoded protein is CSVGGMGEKLFF. The whole variable domain, remainder taken from reference TRBV29-1 and TRBJ1-4, is SAVISQKPSRDICQRGTSLTIQCQVDSQVTMMFWYRQQPGQSLTLIATANQGSEATYESGFVIDKFPISRPNLTFSTLTVSNMSPEDSSIYLCSVGGMGEKLFFGSGTQLSVL.

The chain joins TRBV29-1 to TRBJ1-2, with D perhaps TRBD1 (6 bases). Germline V gene sequence: CDR1 SQVTM, CDR2 ANQGSEA. The length of the CDR3 is 13 residues. The V gene lost 8 bases and the J gene lost 2 bases, with 15 bases spanning the gap. This CDR3 reads CSLGADTNYGYTF. The CDR3 DNA follows: TGCAGCCTGGGGGCAGACACCAACTATGGCTACACCTTC.

The J gene is TRBJ1-5, the V gene TRBV24-1; D call uncertain. This CDR3 has 12 amino acids. CDR1 is KGHDR and CDR2 is SFDVKD in the germline V gene. V dropped 7 bases and J dropped 1 base, with 4 bases sitting between them. CDR3 protein: CATRGSNQPQHF. The CDR3 DNA sequence: TGTGCCACCAGGGGCAGCAATCAGCCCCAGCATTTT.

V is TRBV28 and J is TRBJ1-4; TRBD1 matches 10 bases. Germline-derived CDR1 and CDR2 are MDHEN and SYDVKM. The CDR3 runs 13 residues. The V and J ends lost 8 bases and 10 bases, in that order; junction bases with no gene match: 7. CDR3 region: CASLGQGRGKLFF. In DNA, the CDR3 is TGTGCCAGCCTGGGACAGGGGCGGGGAAAACTGTTTTTT.

The chain joins TRBV20-1 to TRBJ1-5; 7 positions match TRBD1. The CDR3 contains 14 residues. From germline, CDR1 is DFQATT and CDR2 SNEGSKA (reference sequence). V lost 3 bases and J lost 3; bases outside the gene matches: 5. CDR3 sequence reads: CSASLTGVNQPQHF. Here the CDR3 DNA reads TGCAGTGCTAGCTTAACAGGGGTCAATCAGCCCCAGCATTTT.

The V and J genes are TRBV11-2 and TRBJ2-1, with a tentative D call TRBD2 (5 bases). The CDR3 totals 16 residues. Looked up from germline, CDR1 is SGHAT and CDR2 is FQNNGV. Trimming took off 4 bases at V and 5 bases at J, with 18 bases between the two ends. The CDR3 spells CASSWWRGARDNEQFF. The DNA of the CDR3 is TGTGCCAGCAGCTGGTGGAGAGGAGCGCGGGACAATGAGCAGTTCTTC.

V gene TRBV18 combines with J gene TRBJ1-1; D is undetermined. The V gene's germline CDR1 is KGHSH and CDR2 LQKENI. Trimming left V 1 base short and J 3 bases short, with 9 bases between. The CDR3 extends over 14 amino acids. CDR3 sequence: CASSPQPADTEAFF. The CDR3 bases are TGTGCCAGCTCACCACAGCCGGCCGACACTGAAGCTTTCTTT.

The J gene is TRBJ2-7, the V gene TRBV3-1; 8 nucleotides line up with TRBD2. Germline CDR1 and CDR2: LGHDT and YNNKEL (reference sequence). V was pared by 4 bases and J by 9 bases, with 8 bases of the junction left unmatched. The CDR3 runs 13 residues. The CDR3 nucleotides read TGTGCCAGCAGCCTAGGACTAGCTACTGGGCAGTACTTC. It yields the protein CASSLGLATGQYF.

The gene calls are TRBV7-2 and TRBJ2-7; D is unclear. Germline V gives CDR1 SGHTA, CDR2 FQGNSA. CDR3 length: 14 amino acids. With 2 bases removed from V and 1 base from J, the gap between germline ends came to 9 bases. DNA for the CDR3: TGTGCCAGCAGCTTACTGGTGCGGTCCTACGAGCAGTACTTC. Amino acid sequence: CASSLLVRSYEQYF.